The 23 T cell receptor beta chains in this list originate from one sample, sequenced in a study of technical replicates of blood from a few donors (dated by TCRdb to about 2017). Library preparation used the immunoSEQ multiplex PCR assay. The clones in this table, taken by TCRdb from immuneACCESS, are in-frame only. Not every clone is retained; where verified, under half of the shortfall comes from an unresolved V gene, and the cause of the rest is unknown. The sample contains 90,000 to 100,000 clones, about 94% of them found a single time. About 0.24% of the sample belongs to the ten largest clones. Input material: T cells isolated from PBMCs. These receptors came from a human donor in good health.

This chain's CDR3 is CASSPSTGTGDLSGELFF. CDR3 DNA sequence: TGTGCCAGCAGCCCGTCGACCGGGACAGGAGACTTAAGCGGGGAGCTGTTTTTT. This rearrangement joins TRBV5-4 to TRBJ2-2, with TRBD1 identical over 8 bases. The J segment lost 7 bases and the V segment lost 4 bases, leaving 18 bases of the junction unmatched. Germline V gene lookup returns CDR1 SGHNT and CDR2 YYREEE (reference sequence). The CDR3 consists of 18 residues. Combining the CDR3 with reference TRBV5-4 and TRBJ2-2 gives the whole variable domain ETGVTQSPTHLIKTRGQQVTLRCSSQSGHNTVSWYQQALGQGPQFIFQYYREEENGRGNFPPRFSGLQFPNYSSELNVNALELDDSALYLCASSPSTGTGDLSGELFFGEGSRLTVL.

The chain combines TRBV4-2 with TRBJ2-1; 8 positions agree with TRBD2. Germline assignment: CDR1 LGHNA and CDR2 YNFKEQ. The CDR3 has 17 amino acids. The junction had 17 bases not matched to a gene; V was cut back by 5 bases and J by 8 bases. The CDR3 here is CASSKYPAGVGDHEQFF. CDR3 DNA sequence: TGTGCCAGCAGCAAATATCCAGCGGGAGTCGGGGATCATGAGCAGTTCTTC.

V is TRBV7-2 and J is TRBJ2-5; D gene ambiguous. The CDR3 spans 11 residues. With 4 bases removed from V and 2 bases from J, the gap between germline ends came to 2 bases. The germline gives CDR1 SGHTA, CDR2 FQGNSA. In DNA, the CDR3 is TGTGCCAGCAGCTCACAAGAGACCCAGTACTTC. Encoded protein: CASSSQETQYF.

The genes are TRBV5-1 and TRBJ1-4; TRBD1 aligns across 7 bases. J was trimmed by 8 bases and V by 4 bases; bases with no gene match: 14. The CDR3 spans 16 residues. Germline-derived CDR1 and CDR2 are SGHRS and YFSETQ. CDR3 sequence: CASSRRPGTDDEKLFF. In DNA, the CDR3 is TGCGCCAGCAGCCGCCGGCCAGGGACAGACGACGAAAAACTGTTTTTT.

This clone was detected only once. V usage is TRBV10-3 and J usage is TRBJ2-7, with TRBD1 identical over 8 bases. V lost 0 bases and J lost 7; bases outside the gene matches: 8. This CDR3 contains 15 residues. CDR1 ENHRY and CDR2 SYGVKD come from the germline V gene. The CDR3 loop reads CAISESGQDGDEQYF. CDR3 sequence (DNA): TGTGCCATCAGTGAGTCGGGACAGGACGGTGATGAGCAGTACTTC.

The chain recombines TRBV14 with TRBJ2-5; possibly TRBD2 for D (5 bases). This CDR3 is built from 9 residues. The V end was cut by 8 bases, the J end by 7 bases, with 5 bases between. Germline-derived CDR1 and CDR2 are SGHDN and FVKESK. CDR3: CASEGTQYF. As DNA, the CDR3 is TGTGCCAGCGAGGGGACCCAGTACTTC.

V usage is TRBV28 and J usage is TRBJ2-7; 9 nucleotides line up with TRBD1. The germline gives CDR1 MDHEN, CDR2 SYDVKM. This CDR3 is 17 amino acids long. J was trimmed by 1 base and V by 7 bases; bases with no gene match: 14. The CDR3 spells CASTPRTGEGRSYEQYF. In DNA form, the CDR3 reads TGTGCCAGCACCCCCCGGACAGGGGAGGGTCGGTCCTACGAGCAGTACTTC.

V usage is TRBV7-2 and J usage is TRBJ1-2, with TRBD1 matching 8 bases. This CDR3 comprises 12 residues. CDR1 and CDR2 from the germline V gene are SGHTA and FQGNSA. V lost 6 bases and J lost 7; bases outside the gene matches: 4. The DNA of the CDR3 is TGTGCCAGCAGGCGACAGGGGTTTGGCTACACCTTC. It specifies CASRRQGFGYTF.

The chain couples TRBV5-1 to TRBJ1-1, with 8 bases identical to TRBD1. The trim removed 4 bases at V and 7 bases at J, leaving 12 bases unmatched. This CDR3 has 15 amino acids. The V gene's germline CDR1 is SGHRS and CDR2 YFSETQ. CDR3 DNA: TGCGCCAGCAGCATATCATCCGGACAGGGAGGTGAAGCTTTCTTT. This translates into CASSISSGQGGEAFF. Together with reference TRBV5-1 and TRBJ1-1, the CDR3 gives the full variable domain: KAGVTQTPRYLIKTRGQQVTLSCSPISGHRSVSWYQQTPGQGLQFLFEYFSETQRNKGNFPGRFSGRQFSNSRSEMNVSTLELGDSALYLCASSISSGQGGEAFFGQGTRLTVV.

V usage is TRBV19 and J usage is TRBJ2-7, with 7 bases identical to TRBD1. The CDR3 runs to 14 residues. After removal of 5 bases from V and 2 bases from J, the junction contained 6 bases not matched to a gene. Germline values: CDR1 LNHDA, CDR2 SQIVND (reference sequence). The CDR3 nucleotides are TGTGCCAGTAGTTTCCGGACAGGTCCCTACGAGCAGTACTTC. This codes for CASSFRTGPYEQYF. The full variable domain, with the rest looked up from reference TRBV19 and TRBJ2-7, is DGGITQSPKYLFRKEGQNVTLSCEQNLNHDAMYWYRQDPGQGLRLIYYSQIVNDFQKGDIAEGYSVSREKKESFPLTVTSAQKNPTAFYLCASSFRTGPYEQYFGPGTRLTVT.

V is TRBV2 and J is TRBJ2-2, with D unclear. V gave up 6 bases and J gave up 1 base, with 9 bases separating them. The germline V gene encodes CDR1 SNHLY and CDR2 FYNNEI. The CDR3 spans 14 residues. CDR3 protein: CASSPRGNTGELFF. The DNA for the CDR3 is TGTGCCAGCAGCCCCAGAGGGAACACCGGGGAGCTGTTTTTT.

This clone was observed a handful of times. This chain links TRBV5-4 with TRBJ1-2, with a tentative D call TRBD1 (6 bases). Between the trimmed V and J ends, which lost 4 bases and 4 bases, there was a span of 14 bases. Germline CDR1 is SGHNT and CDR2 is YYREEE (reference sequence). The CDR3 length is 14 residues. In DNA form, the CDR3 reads TGTGCCAGCAGCAGCACGGACAGAACCTATGGCTACACCTTC. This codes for CASSSTDRTYGYTF.

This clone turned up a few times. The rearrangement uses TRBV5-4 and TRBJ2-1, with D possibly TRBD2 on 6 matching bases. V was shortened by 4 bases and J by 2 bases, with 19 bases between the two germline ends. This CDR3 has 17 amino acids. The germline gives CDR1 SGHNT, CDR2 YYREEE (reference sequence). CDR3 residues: CASSPAGVADPYNEQFF. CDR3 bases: TGTGCCAGCAGCCCCGCTGGGGTAGCGGACCCCTACAATGAGCAGTTCTTC.

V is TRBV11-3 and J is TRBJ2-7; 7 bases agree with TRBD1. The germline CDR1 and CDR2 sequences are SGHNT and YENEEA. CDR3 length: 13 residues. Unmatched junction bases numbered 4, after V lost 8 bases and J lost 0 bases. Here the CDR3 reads CASSRGSSYEQYF. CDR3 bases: TGTGCCAGCTCCAGGGGGAGCTCCTACGAGCAGTACTTC.

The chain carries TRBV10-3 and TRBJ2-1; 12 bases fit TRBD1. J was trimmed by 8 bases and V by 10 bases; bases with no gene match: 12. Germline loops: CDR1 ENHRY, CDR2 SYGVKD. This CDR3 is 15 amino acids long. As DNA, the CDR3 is TGTGCCACCAAGACCGGGACAGGGGGCAGTGATGAGCAGTTCTTC. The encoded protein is CATKTGTGGSDEQFF.

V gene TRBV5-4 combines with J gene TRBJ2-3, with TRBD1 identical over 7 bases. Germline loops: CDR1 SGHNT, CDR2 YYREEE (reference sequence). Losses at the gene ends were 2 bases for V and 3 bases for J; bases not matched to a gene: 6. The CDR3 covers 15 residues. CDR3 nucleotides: TGTGCCAGCAGCTTCCTAGGGGGCCGAACAGATACGCAGTATTTT. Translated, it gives CASSFLGGRTDTQYF.

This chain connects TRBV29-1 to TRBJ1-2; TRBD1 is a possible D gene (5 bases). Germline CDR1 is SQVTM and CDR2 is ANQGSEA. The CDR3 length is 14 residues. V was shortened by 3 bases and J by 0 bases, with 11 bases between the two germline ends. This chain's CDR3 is CSVDRGRANYGYTF. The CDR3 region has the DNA TGCAGCGTTGATAGGGGCAGAGCTAACTATGGCTACACCTTC.

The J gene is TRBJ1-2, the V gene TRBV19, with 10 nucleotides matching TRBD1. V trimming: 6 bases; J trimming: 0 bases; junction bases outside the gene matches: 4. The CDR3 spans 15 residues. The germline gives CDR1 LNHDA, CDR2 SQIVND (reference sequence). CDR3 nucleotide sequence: TGTGCCAGTAGCGGGACAGGGGACGCTAACTATGGCTACACCTTC. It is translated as CASSGTGDANYGYTF.

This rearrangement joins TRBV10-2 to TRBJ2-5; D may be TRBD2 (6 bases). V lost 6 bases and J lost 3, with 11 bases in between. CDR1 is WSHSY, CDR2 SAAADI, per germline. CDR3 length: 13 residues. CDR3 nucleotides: TGCGCCAGCAGGCTTGGGGGGAAAGAGACCCAGTACTTC. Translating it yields CASRLGGKETQYF.

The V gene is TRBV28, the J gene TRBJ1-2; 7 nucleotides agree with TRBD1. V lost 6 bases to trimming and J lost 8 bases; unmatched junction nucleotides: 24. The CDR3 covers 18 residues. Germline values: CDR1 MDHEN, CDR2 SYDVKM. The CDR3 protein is CASSPRKPGTAIPFGYTF. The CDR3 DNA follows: TGTGCCAGCAGCCCTAGGAAACCCGGGACAGCCATCCCCTTCGGCTACACCTTC.

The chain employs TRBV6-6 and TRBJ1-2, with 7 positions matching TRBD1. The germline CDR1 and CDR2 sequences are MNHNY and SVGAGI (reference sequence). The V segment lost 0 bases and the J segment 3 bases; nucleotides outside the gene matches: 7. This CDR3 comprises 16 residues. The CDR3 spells CASSYSREGADYGYTF. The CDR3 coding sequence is TGTGCCAGCAGTTACTCGAGAGAGGGGGCAGACTATGGCTACACCTTC.

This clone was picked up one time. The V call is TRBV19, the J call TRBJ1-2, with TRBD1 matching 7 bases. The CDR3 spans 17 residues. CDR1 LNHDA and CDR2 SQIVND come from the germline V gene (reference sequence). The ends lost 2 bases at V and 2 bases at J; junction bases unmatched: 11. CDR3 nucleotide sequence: TGTGCCAGTAGTATATACCCCCCTAGAGGGGGCAACTATGGCTACACCTTC. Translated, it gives CASSIYPPRGGNYGYTF.

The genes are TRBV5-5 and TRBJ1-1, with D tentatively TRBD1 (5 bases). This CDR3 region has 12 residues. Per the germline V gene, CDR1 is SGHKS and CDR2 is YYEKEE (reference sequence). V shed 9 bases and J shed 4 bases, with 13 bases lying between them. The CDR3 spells CATQGGGTEAFF. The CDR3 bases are TGTGCCACTCAGGGCGGGGGCACTGAAGCTTTCTTT.